Listed here is a single T cell receptor beta chain. Antigen: not known. Distinct nucleotide sequences in the sample also encode this CDR3. This sample was taken from a study of shared clonotypes between healthy human individuals. This CDR3 is 14 amino acids long. In germline, CDR1 is SGHRS, CDR2 YFSETQ. The junction had 3 bases not matched to a gene; V was cut back by 3 bases and J by 0 bases. The assay was immunoSEQ multiplex PCR, and TCRdb's table has in-frame clones only and misses some. The data hold about 580,000 clones, with roughly 98% observed a single time. In the naive CD8 group, cells lacked CD45RO and were positively selected for CCR7, so terminally differentiated effector memory CD45RA+ cells were left out. Each sample came from a Caucasian adult donor living in Nashville, Tennessee. Study-level results: Among the subsets, naive ones generally showed larger estimated richness than memory ones. Sequencing depth was expected to affect clonotype sharing among donors.

Specimen: naive CD8+ T cells sorted from blood. This clonotype originated in a man aged 30 to 39 in good health. The chain links TRBV5-1 to TRBJ2-7; 7 bases align to TRBD1. The CDR3 DNA sequence: TGCGCCAGCAGCTCAGGGGACAGCTCCTACGAGCAGTACTTC. Residues: CASSSGDSSYEQYF.